Listed below are T cell receptor beta chains from one sample, sequenced in a study of blood T cell repertoires in COVID-19. The repertoire was sequenced with immunoSEQ multiplex PCR; TCRdb's copy has only in-frame clones and lacks some. Of 150,000 to 180,000 clones detected, approximately 86% appear once; the ten largest clones hold about 0.63%. Sequencing was done on a sample of peripheral blood. These TCRs come from a man aged 55 to 70 with COVID-19, enrolled during active disease. CDR3s leave out the opening cysteine and the closing phenylalanine or tryptophan.

TRBJ2-7	TRBV5-1	ASSLGGLDSSQY
TRBJ1-2	TRBV29-1	SALNRGGDYGYT
TRBJ1-5	TRBV30	AWRGGGNQPQH
TRBJ1-3	TRBV28	ASRPGGHSDTIY
TRBJ2-1	TRBV7-2	ASSFDPGTGNEQF
TRBJ2-4	TRBV7-2	ASSLGPRDIQY
TRBJ2-5	TRBV4-1	ASSQDISARRETQY
TRBJ1-1	TRBV7-2	ASSLARGRGTEAF
TRBJ2-3	TRBV6-6	ASRSSSRPDTQY
TRBJ2-7	TRBV18	ASTGQYRDEQY
TRBJ1-5	TRBV19	ATGFYSNQPQH
TRBJ1-1	TRBV3-1/TRBV3-2	ASSQYMVPRGTEAF
TRBJ1-2	TRBV4-1	ASSQEEGQNYGYT
TRBJ1-1	TRBV11-1	ASSLAFPRRDTEAF
TRBJ2-1	TRBV6-5	ASSYPSGSYNEQF
TRBJ2-5	TRBV12-3/TRBV12-4	ASSYGVKETQY
TRBJ1-2	TRBV12-3/TRBV12-4	ASSYGTIGDYT
TRBJ1-1	TRBV19	ASSIQGSNTEAF
TRBJ1-4	TRBV7-3	ASSFTGQANEKLF
TRBJ1-6	TRBV28	ASSFFRENSPLH
TRBJ2-1	TRBV27	ASSPRGRGTGTDNEQF
TRBJ1-1	TRBV5-6	ASSWGDRGSTEAF
TRBJ1-4	TRBV7-2	ASILMGAFNEKLF
TRBJ1-1	TRBV6-5	ASREVGTEAF
TRBJ2-1	TRBV6-5	ASSNGGAPYNEQF
TRBJ2-7	TRBV19	ASSIGTSGYEQY
TRBJ1-1	TRBV27	ASRRTDVRNTEAF
TRBJ2-7	TRBV7-2	ASSLSRGPVSEQY
TRBJ2-7	TRBV11-1	ASSLRTLYEQY
TRBJ1-1	TRBV2	ASSDPRKPRAF
TRBJ2-1	TRBV18	ASSVLASDNEQF
TRBJ2-2	TRBV2	ASSLNSWTGELF
TRBJ1-1	TRBV18	ASSTIQGNTEAF
TRBJ1-1	TRBV7-9	ASSLRRSGTEAF
TRBJ1-2	TRBV30	AWSPNPTYGYT
TRBJ2-7	TRBV3-1/TRBV3-2	ASSLNRAYEQY